The 19 T cell receptor beta chains listed next were all sequenced from one sample in a study of T cell clonotyping in hematopoietic cell transplantation. Some clones are missing from TCRdb's copy, which holds only in-frame ones; the method was immunoSEQ multiplex PCR. The sample holds approximately 30,000 clones, roughly 95% seen once. Material: peripheral blood mononuclear cells. The receptor source for this set is a man aged 50-60 years in good health. Some clones in this sample may be carry-over from other donors' samples.

The chain joins TRBV4-3 to TRBJ1-2; D possibly corresponds to TRBD1 (5 bases). The CDR3 is made up of 13 amino acids. V was clipped by 0 bases and J by 5 bases, with 7 bases between them. Germline loops: CDR1 LGHNA, CDR2 YSLEER. CDR3 in DNA: TGCGCCAGCAGCCAAGATCGACAGTATGGCTACACCTTC. Its translation is CASSQDRQYGYTF.

The chain employs TRBV29-1 and TRBJ2-7, with 10 bases identical to TRBD1. Looked up from germline, CDR1 is SQVTM and CDR2 is ANQGSEA. This CDR3 region has 15 residues. V lost 8 bases, J lost 3 bases, and 13 bases stayed unmatched. Here the CDR3 DNA reads TGCAGCATCCGCGCGGGGGACAGGGGAGACTACGAGCAGTACTTC. It encodes CSIRAGDRGDYEQYF.

This clone was recorded once. V gene TRBV18 combines with J gene TRBJ1-2; no clear D gene. Germline V CDR1 and CDR2: KGHSH, LQKENI. Trimming pared 2 bases from V and 8 bases from J, leaving 18 bases between. This CDR3 region has 15 residues. The CDR3 nucleotides read TGTGCCAGCTCACCAGTACAAACTAATTACGGGGGCTACACCTTC. Residues: CASSPVQTNYGGYTF.

V usage is TRBV4-3 and J usage is TRBJ1-1; D is unclear. Germline CDR1 reads LGHNA; CDR2 reads YSLEER. This CDR3 spans 14 amino acids. Trimming removed 4 bases at V and 1 base at J, with 10 bases between. The CDR3 here is CASSLGGWNTEAFF. The CDR3 nucleotides are TGCGCCAGCAGCCTAGGCGGCTGGAACACTGAAGCTTTCTTT.

The V gene is TRBV19, the J gene TRBJ1-1; 12 bases line up with TRBD1. V shed 4 bases and J 1 base; nucleotides not matched to a gene: 7. The CDR3 runs to 17 residues. Germline lookup yields CDR1 LNHDA and CDR2 SQIVND (reference sequence). The CDR3, as DNA: TGTGCCAGTAGTACTCCGGGACAGGGGGCGCGGAACACTGAAGCTTTCTTT. Its protein product is CASSTPGQGARNTEAFF.

This chain links TRBV4-1 with TRBJ2-5; 10 bases match TRBD2. This CDR3 contains 13 residues. The germline V gene has CDR1 MGHRA and CDR2 YSYEKL. Losses at the gene ends were 6 bases for V and 12 bases for J; bases not matched to a gene: 10. The CDR3 sequence is CASRASGGPQEYF. Written as DNA, the CDR3 is TGCGCCAGCAGGGCTAGCGGGGGCCCCCAGGAGTACTTC.

The chain employs TRBV5-1 and TRBJ2-7; no clear D. Per germline, CDR1 SGHRS and CDR2 YFSETQ. Trimming removed 3 bases at V and 5 bases at J, with 15 bases between. The CDR3 extends over 14 amino acids. The CDR3: CASSSLIDANEQYF. Here the CDR3 DNA reads TGCGCCAGCAGCTCTCTGATAGACGCCAACGAGCAGTACTTC.

The chain uses TRBV9 and TRBJ1-3, with D possibly matching TRBD1 (5 bases). Germline-derived CDR1 and CDR2 are SGDLS and YYNGEE. The CDR3 has 16 residues. The V and J ends lost 0 bases and 0 bases respectively, with 10 bases between them. In nucleotides, the CDR3 is TGTGCCAGCAGCGTAGAGGGGCGGAACTCTGGAAACACCATATATTTT. This encodes CASSVEGRNSGNTIYF.

This chain uses TRBV30 with TRBJ1-6; the D is unclear. The V end lost 0 bases, the J end lost 5 bases, and 8 bases lay between the germline ends. Germline lookup yields CDR1 GTSNPN and CDR2 SVGIG (reference sequence). This CDR3 region has 14 residues. CDR3 in DNA: TGTGCCTGGAGTGTATTTGGTAATAATTCACCCCTCCACTTT. This gives the protein CAWSVFGNNSPLHF.

The chain has TRBV29-1 and TRBJ2-2; 7 bases line up with TRBD1. The CDR3 spans 14 residues. V lost 7 bases to trimming and J lost 1 base; unmatched junction nucleotides: 6. Germline V CDR1 and CDR2: SQVTM, ANQGSEA. CDR3 DNA sequence: TGCAGCGCCAACCGGGACAGGAACACCGGGGAGCTGTTTTTT. It codes for CSANRDRNTGELFF.

The J gene is TRBJ2-1, the V gene TRBV7-2; D is possibly TRBD1 or TRBD2 (5 bases each). The CDR3 totals 16 residues. Trimming removed 2 bases from V and 0 bases from J, with 11 bases in between. Germline CDR1 and CDR2: SGHTA and FQGNSA. As DNA, the CDR3 is TGTGCCAGCAGCTTAAACGGGGCTTCCTCCTACAATGAGCAGTTCTTC. It translates to CASSLNGASSYNEQFF.

CDR3 sequence: CASSVAPTRTAGYEQYF. The CDR3 DNA follows: TGTGCCAGCAGCGTAGCGCCAACAAGGACAGCCGGTTACGAGCAGTACTTC. This chain joins TRBV9 and TRBJ2-7; D might be TRBD1 (6 bases). V lost 0 bases and J lost 4, with 20 bases in between. The CDR3 covers 17 residues. CDR1 is SGDLS, CDR2 YYNGEE, per germline.

This CDR3 is CAISRGGPATDTQYF. For the CDR3, the DNA is TGTGCCATCAGTCGGGGGGGGCCCGCCACAGATACGCAGTATTTT. The chain employs TRBV10-3 and TRBJ2-3; 8 bases line up with TRBD2. CDR3 length: 15 residues. CDR1 is ENHRY and CDR2 is SYGVKD in the germline V gene. J was trimmed by 2 bases and V by 5 bases; bases with no gene match: 6.

This CDR3 is CASSPQWIGTVHEAFF. CDR3 DNA sequence: TGCGCCAGCAGCCCCCAATGGATCGGGACAGTACATGAAGCTTTCTTT. The chain is built from TRBV4-1 and TRBJ1-1; 7 bases are shared with TRBD1. The germline V gene encodes CDR1 MGHRA and CDR2 YSYEKL. The CDR3 consists of 16 residues. With V trimmed by 4 bases and J by 7 bases, 15 bases remained unmatched.

This chain connects TRBV29-1 to TRBJ2-3; 8 nucleotides align to TRBD2. Germline assignment: CDR1 SQVTM and CDR2 ANQGSEA. The CDR3 has 14 residues. Unmatched junction bases numbered 8, after V lost 4 bases and J lost 5 bases. This CDR3 reads CSVGRGGFLDTQYF. The DNA for the CDR3 is TGCAGCGTTGGCCGGGGGGGTTTTCTAGATACGCAGTATTTT.

V and J are TRBV18 and TRBJ2-3, with 8 nucleotides matching TRBD2. The CDR3 runs 15 residues. Trimming at V came to 4 bases and at J to 1 base, leaving 4 bases not matched to a gene. Germline V gives CDR1 KGHSH, CDR2 LQKENI. Written as DNA, the CDR3 is TGTGCCAGCTCACAGGGACTAGGCCGCACAGATACGCAGTATTTT. It is translated as CASSQGLGRTDTQYF.

The V and J genes are TRBV27 and TRBJ1-6; no clear D gene. The length of the CDR3 is 14 residues. V was cut by 4 bases and J by 9 bases, with 13 bases left in between. Germline lookup yields CDR1 MNHEY and CDR2 SMNVEV (reference sequence). The CDR3 spells CASSSWFASSPLHF. The CDR3, as DNA: TGTGCCAGCAGTTCTTGGTTCGCCAGTTCACCCCTCCACTTT.

This sequence joins TRBV11-1 and TRBJ1-6, with a weak D call TRBD1 (6 bases). The CDR3 length is 13 residues. Germline V gives CDR1 SGHAT, CDR2 FQDESV (reference sequence). V was shortened by 10 bases and J by 7 bases, with 14 bases between the two germline ends. The CDR3 region is CATQGMRNSPLHF. The CDR3 DNA sequence: TGTGCCACACAGGGTATGAGGAATTCACCCCTCCACTTT.

CDR3 DNA: TGTGCCAGCAGCGGACTAGCGGGGGAGGATACGCAGTATTTT. Its protein is CASSGLAGEDTQYF. V and J are TRBV6-5 and TRBJ2-3; 13 bases are shared with TRBD2. The CDR3 runs 14 residues. V was clipped by 6 bases and J by 6 bases; unmatched bases: 3. Germline values: CDR1 MNHEY, CDR2 SVGAGI.